Presented here are 10 T cell receptor beta chains from one specimen sequenced in a study of CD8 T cells in Susac syndrome. Random hexamers were used to reverse transcribe the RNA input (roughly 0.5 to 1 ug). TCRdb ran MiXCR on the immunoSEQ multiplex PCR reads and lists one entry per CDR3 protein. Altogether 150,000 to 200,000 distinct CDR3 sequences are present, 85% to 95% being singletons, with the ten largest covering 0.15% to 0.2%. The specimen was CD8+ T cells from PBMCs. These TCRs come from a human donor with multiple sclerosis.

V usage is TRBV27 and J usage is TRBJ1-5; 8 bases are a match to TRBD1. Per germline, CDR1 MNHEY and CDR2 SMNVEV (reference sequence). The CDR3 is made up of 16 amino acids. Trimming at V came to 4 bases and at J to 3 bases, leaving 8 bases not matched to a gene. In DNA form, the CDR3 reads TGTGCCAGCAGTTCCGGGACAGGTTTGATCAATCAGCCCCAGCATTTT. The encoded protein is CASSSGTGLINQPQHF.

CDR3 sequence (DNA): TGTGCCAGCAGTTTCCTGGTGAACACCGGGGAGCTGTTTTTT. Translation gives CASSFLVNTGELFF. The rearrangement links TRBV12-3 or TRBV12-4 to TRBJ2-2; D is unclear. The CDR3 is 14 amino acids. Trimming took off 3 bases at V and 1 base at J, with 6 bases between the two ends.

V and J are TRBV13 and TRBJ1-6; 8 bases match TRBD1. V trimming: 3 bases; J trimming: 10 bases; junction bases outside the gene matches: 5. From germline, CDR1 is PRHDT and CDR2 FYEKMQ (reference sequence). CDR3 length equals 14 residues. The CDR3 reads CASSFDRGISPLHF. In DNA form, the CDR3 reads TGTGCCAGCAGCTTTGACAGGGGAATATCACCCCTCCACTTT.

The genes are TRBV27 and TRBJ2-3; D is unresolved. The germline gives CDR1 MNHEY, CDR2 SMNVEV (reference sequence). This CDR3 contains 14 residues. V gave up 3 bases and J gave up 0 bases, with 7 bases separating them. The CDR3 coding sequence is TGTGCCAGCAGTTTCCGCCCGAGCACAGATACGCAGTATTTT. It translates to CASSFRPSTDTQYF.

The gene calls are TRBV10-2 and TRBJ2-7; 8 bases map to TRBD1. With V trimmed by 6 bases and J by 6 bases, 13 bases remained unmatched. The CDR3 runs to 15 residues. Germline V gives CDR1 WSHSY, CDR2 SAAADI. The CDR3 is CASSSGTGLSREQYF. The CDR3 DNA sequence: TGCGCCAGCAGCTCCGGGACAGGCCTCTCTCGCGAGCAGTACTTC.

The chain combines TRBV5-6 with TRBJ2-5; D possibly matches TRBD1 or TRBD2 (5 bases each). Per germline, CDR1 SGHDT and CDR2 YYEEEE. This CDR3 spans 12 amino acids. Trimming pared 4 bases from V and 9 bases from J, leaving 13 bases between. The CDR3 DNA sequence: TGTGCCAGCAGCCCGGGGCTTGTGCCCCAGTACTTC. This encodes CASSPGLVPQYF.

V usage is TRBV6-5 and J usage is TRBJ2-7, with 11 bases aligning to TRBD2. CDR1 is MNHEY and CDR2 is SVGAGI in the germline V gene. The CDR3 runs to 15 residues. Trimming took 7 bases from V and 5 from J; bases not matched to a gene: 10. The CDR3 protein is CASTPTSGRLDEQYF. The CDR3 DNA reads TGTGCCAGCACCCCCACTAGCGGGAGACTCGACGAGCAGTACTTC.

The V and J genes are TRBV29-1 and TRBJ1-2; D is possibly TRBD1 (6 bases). CDR3 length: 14 residues. Trimming stripped 4 bases from V and 10 bases from J, with 22 bases between. The germline gives CDR1 SQVTM, CDR2 ANQGSEA. CDR3 loop: CSVGGAGHQIHYTF. The CDR3 region has the DNA TGCAGCGTTGGAGGCGCGGGACATCAGATTCACTACACCTTC. The full variable domain, rest sourced from reference TRBV29-1 and TRBJ1-2, is SAVISQKPSRDICQRGTSLTIQCQVDSQVTMMFWYRQQPGQSLTLIATANQGSEATYESGFVIDKFPISRPNLTFSTLTVSNMSPEDSSIYLCSVGGAGHQIHYTFGSGTRLTVV.

The V call is TRBV28, the J call TRBJ2-7; 8 bases agree with TRBD2. With V trimmed by 2 bases and J by 5 bases, 8 bases remained unmatched. The CDR3 runs 15 residues. CDR1 is MDHEN, CDR2 SYDVKM, per germline. The CDR3 loop is CASSLGGLVGDEQYF. CDR3 bases: TGTGCCAGCAGTTTAGGGGGACTAGTGGGTGACGAGCAGTACTTC.

The chain is built from TRBV3-1 and TRBJ1-5, with TRBD1 as a possible D gene (6 bases). Germline values: CDR1 LGHDT, CDR2 YNNKEL (reference sequence). The ends were cut back, 5 bases at V and 7 bases at J, with 15 bases in the middle. This CDR3 has 14 amino acids. CDR3 in DNA: TGTGCCAGCAGCTCGCAGGGGTCGGGGCAGCCCCAGCATTTT. It is translated as CASSSQGSGQPQHF. Together with reference TRBV3-1 and TRBJ1-5, the CDR3 gives the full variable domain: DTAVSQTPKYLVTQMGNDKSIKCEQNLGHDTMYWYKQDSKKFLKIMFSYNNKELIINETVPNRFSPKSPDKAHLNLHINSLELGDSAVYFCASSSQGSGQPQHFGDGTRLSIL.